The 16 T cell receptor beta chains below all came from one sample that was sequenced in a study of T cells after yellow fever vaccination. TCRdb ran MiXCR on the 5' RACE reads and lists one entry per CDR3 protein. The sample has hundreds of thousands of distinct CDR3 sequences; 3% to 4.5% are singletons. Specimen: PBMCs, collected on the day of the yellow fever booster vaccination. The receptor source for this set is a man between 18 and 29 years old who received the YFV17D yellow fever vaccine.

J is TRBJ2-7 and V is TRBV3-1, with D unclear. The CDR3 has 13 residues. Trimming pared 1 base from V and 6 bases from J, leaving 10 bases between. The germline CDR1 and CDR2 sequences are LGHDT and YNNKEL (reference sequence). The CDR3 bases are TGTGCCAGCAGCCAAGCGTTAGGGTCCGAGCAGTACGTC. Residues: CASSQALGSEQYV.

This clonotype has at least ten counts. The gene calls are TRBV18 and TRBJ2-3; perhaps TRBD2 as D (5 bases). Looked up from germline, CDR1 is KGHSH and CDR2 is LQKENI. The CDR3 is 14 amino acids. Trimming cost V 3 bases and J 3 bases, with 10 bases left between them. CDR3: CASSPRRATDTQYF. CDR3 nucleotides: TGTGCCAGCTCACCGAGGCGGGCGACAGATACGCAGTATTTT.

This chain links TRBV6-2 or TRBV6-3 with TRBJ2-5; D call uncertain. The germline V and J ends were trimmed by 7 bases and 5 bases, with 8 bases remaining between them. Germline V gene lookup returns CDR1 MNHEY and CDR2 SVGEGT. The CDR3 is 11 amino acids. In DNA, the CDR3 is TGTGCCAGCATATACCGGGAGACCCAGTACTTC. It translates to CASIYRETQYF.

The rearrangement uses TRBV7-8 and TRBJ1-1; tentatively, D is TRBD1 (6 bases). The CDR3 is 14 amino acids. The germline V gene encodes CDR1 SGHVS and CDR2 FQNEAQ. V shed 5 bases and J shed 8 bases, with 18 bases lying between them. CDR3 loop: CASSPREGVGEAFF. The CDR3 DNA reads as TGTGCCAGCAGCCCACGCGAGGGGGTGGGGGAAGCTTTCTTT.

The gene calls are TRBV7-8 and TRBJ1-5; D gene unclear. The CDR3 totals 15 residues. The V and J ends lost 5 bases and 4 bases respectively, with 15 bases between them. Germline CDR1 SGHVS, CDR2 FQNEAQ. DNA for the CDR3: TGTGCCAGCAGCGGGGATGGGCAGTTAAATCAGCCCCAGCATTTT. It encodes CASSGDGQLNQPQHF.

This clonotype has at least ten counts. V and J are TRBV9 and TRBJ2-2; D possibly corresponds to TRBD1 (5 bases). CDR3 length equals 15 residues. Germline CDR1 is SGDLS and CDR2 is YYNGEE. Trimming cost V 0 bases and J 3 bases, with 9 bases left between them. CDR3 in DNA: TGTGCCAGCAGCGTAGATCAGGGTTACACCGGGGAGCTGTTTTTT. Its protein is CASSVDQGYTGELFF. The full variable domain, with the rest looked up from reference TRBV9 and TRBJ2-2, is DSGVTQTPKHLITATGQRVTLRCSPRSGDLSVYWYQQSLDQGLQFLIQYYNGEERAKGNILERFSAQQFPDLHSELNLSSLELGDSALYFCASSVDQGYTGELFFGEGSRLTVL.

Ten or more counts support this clonotype. This rearrangement joins TRBV5-8 to TRBJ1-2; D is ambiguous. The V and J ends lost 2 bases and 6 bases respectively, with 11 bases between them. This CDR3 region has 13 residues. Germline V gene data show CDR1 as SGHTS and CDR2 as YDEGEE. As DNA, the CDR3 is TGTGCCAGCAGCTTAGAGTTTAGGAATGGCTACACCTTC. Protein product: CASSLEFRNGYTF.

This clonotype was seen many times. This chain uses TRBV7-3 with TRBJ2-7; 8 bases agree with TRBD2. The germline CDR1 and CDR2 sequences are SGHTA and FQGTGA. V lost 6 bases and J lost 6; bases outside the gene matches: 10. There are 14 residues in the CDR3. DNA of the CDR3: TGTGCCAGCAGTCCGGGACTAGAGCCTAGCGAGCAGTACTTC. The encoded protein is CASSPGLEPSEQYF.

This clonotype has a count of ten or more. The rearrangement links TRBV20-1 to TRBJ1-1; D is ambiguous. Per germline, CDR1 DFQATT and CDR2 SNEGSKA (reference sequence). The germline V and J ends were trimmed by 3 bases and 7 bases, with 27 bases remaining between them. The CDR3 extends over 17 amino acids. CDR3 amino acids: CSARAFGEWLSTGEAFF. Written as DNA, the CDR3 is TGCAGTGCTAGGGCCTTCGGGGAATGGCTCTCTACTGGTGAAGCTTTCTTT.

This clonotype was seen more than once but under ten times. The rearrangement uses TRBV20-1 and TRBJ2-5, with a tentative D call TRBD2 (5 bases). The V and J ends lost 3 bases and 0 bases respectively, with 5 bases between them. Germline lookup yields CDR1 DFQATT and CDR2 SNEGSKA (reference sequence). The CDR3 covers 12 residues. The CDR3 reads CSASSDQETQYF. In DNA, the CDR3 is TGCAGTGCTAGTAGCGACCAAGAGACCCAGTACTTC.

The chain uses TRBV29-1 and TRBJ1-4, with D uncertain. This CDR3 has 12 residues. Germline CDR1 reads SQVTM; CDR2 reads ANQGSEA. V was pared by 4 bases and J by 4 bases, with 7 bases between. The CDR3 is CSVAIRNEKLFF. The CDR3 nucleotides read TGCAGCGTTGCGATCCGTAATGAAAAACTGTTTTTT.

This clonotype was counted only a few times. V gene TRBV3-2 combines with J gene TRBJ2-7. TRBV3-2 is reported as a pseudogene. The CDR3 is 14 residues long. The CDR3 DNA follows: TGTGCCAGCAGCCAAGGTGTAGGGACCTACGAGCAGTACTTC. It is translated as CASSQGVGTYEQYF.

The chain uses TRBV5-5 and TRBJ2-1; TRBD2 matches 11 bases. Per the germline V gene, CDR1 is SGHKS and CDR2 is YYEKEE (reference sequence). This CDR3 contains 14 residues. The trim removed 0 bases at V and 16 bases at J, leaving 9 bases unmatched. The CDR3 reads CASSLGPLAGGQFF. The CDR3 nucleotides read TGTGCCAGCAGCTTGGGACCCTTAGCGGGGGGGCAATTCTTC.

V usage is TRBV9 and J usage is TRBJ1-1; TRBD1 agrees at 12 bases. The V segment lost 3 bases and the J segment 3 bases; nucleotides outside the gene matches: 3. CDR3 length: 15 residues. Germline V gene data show CDR1 as SGDLS and CDR2 as YYNGEE. DNA of the CDR3: TGTGCCAGCAGCGGGGGACAGGGGGCCGACACTGAAGCTTTCTTT. Translating it yields CASSGGQGADTEAFF.

The V gene is TRBV5-4, the J gene TRBJ2-1; D gene ambiguous. The V end was cut by 3 bases, the J end by 2 bases, with 15 bases between. The CDR3 is made up of 16 amino acids. CDR1 is SGHNT, CDR2 YYREEE, per germline (reference sequence). CDR3 nucleotides: TGTGCCAGCAGCTCCCTTCAGGTGTTACCCTACAATGAGCAGTTCTTC. It translates to CASSSLQVLPYNEQFF.

V gene TRBV7-9 combines with J gene TRBJ1-4, with D unclear. The germline V gene has CDR1 SEHNR and CDR2 FQNEAQ (reference sequence). This CDR3 region has 15 residues. V was trimmed by 5 bases and J by 3 bases, leaving 13 bases between them. CDR3 DNA sequence: TGTGCCAGCAGCACGAACCCTAGGGCTAATGAAAAACTGTTTTTT. Amino acids: CASSTNPRANEKLFF.